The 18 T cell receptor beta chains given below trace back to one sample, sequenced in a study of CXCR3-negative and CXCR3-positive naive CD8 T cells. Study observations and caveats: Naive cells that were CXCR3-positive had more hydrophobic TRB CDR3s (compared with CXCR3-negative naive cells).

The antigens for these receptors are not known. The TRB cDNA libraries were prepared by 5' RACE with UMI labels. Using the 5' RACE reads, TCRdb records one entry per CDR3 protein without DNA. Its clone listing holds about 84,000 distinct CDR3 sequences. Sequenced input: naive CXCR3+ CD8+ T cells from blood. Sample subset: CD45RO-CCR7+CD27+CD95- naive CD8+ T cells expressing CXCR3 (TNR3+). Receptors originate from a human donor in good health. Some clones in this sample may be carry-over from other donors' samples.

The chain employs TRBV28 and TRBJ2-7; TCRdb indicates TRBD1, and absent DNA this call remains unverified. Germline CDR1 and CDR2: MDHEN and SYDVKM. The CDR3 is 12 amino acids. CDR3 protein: CASSPDGNEQYF.

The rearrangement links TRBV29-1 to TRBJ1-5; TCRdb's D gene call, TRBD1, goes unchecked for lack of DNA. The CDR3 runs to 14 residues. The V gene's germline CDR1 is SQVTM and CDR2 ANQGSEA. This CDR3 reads CSVGETGFNQPQHF.

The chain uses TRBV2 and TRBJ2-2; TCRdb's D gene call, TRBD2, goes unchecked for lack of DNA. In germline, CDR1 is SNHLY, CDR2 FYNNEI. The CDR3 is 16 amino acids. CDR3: CASLSRMRGNTGELFF. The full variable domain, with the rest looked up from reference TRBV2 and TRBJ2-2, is EPEVTQTPSHQVTQMGQEVILRCVPISNHLYFYWYRQILGQKVEFLVSFYNNEISEKSEIFDDQFSVERPDGSNFTLKIRSTKLEDSAMYFCASLSRMRGNTGELFFGEGSRLTVL.

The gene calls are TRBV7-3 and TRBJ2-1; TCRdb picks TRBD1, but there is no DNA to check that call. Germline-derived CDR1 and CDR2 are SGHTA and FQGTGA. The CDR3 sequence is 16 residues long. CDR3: CASSLTGGSSYNEQFF.

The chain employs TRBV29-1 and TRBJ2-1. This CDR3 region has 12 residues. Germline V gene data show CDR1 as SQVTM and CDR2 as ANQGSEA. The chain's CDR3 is CSTGQLYNEQFF.

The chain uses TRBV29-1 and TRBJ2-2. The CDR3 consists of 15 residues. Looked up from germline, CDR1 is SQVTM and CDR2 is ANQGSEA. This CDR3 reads CSVGFGTSPTGELFF.

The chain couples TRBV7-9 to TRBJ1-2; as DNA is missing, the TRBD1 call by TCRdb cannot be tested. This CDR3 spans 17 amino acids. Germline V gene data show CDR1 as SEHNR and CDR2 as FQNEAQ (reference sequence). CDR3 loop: CASSLGTGGSLPYGYTF.

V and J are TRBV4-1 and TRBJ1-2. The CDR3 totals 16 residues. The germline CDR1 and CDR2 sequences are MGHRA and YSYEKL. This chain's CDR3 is CASSQGGSLVNYGYTF.

The CDR3 spells CASKGASTPYEQYF. J is TRBJ2-7 and V is TRBV7-9; the D call from TCRdb, TRBD1, cannot be confirmed without DNA. Looked up from germline, CDR1 is SEHNR and CDR2 is FQNEAQ (reference sequence). The CDR3 contains 14 residues.

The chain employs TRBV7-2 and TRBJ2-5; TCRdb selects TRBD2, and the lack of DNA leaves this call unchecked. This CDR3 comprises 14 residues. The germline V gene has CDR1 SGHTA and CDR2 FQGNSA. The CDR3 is CASSLLVPQETRYF.

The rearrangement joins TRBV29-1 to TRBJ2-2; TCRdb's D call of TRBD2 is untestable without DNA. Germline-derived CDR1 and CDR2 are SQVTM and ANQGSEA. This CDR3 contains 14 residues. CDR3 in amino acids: CSVLAGVNTGELFF.

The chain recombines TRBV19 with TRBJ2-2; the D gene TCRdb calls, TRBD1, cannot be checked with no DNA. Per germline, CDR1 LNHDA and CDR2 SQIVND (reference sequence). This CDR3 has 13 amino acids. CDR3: CATQGKNTGELFF.

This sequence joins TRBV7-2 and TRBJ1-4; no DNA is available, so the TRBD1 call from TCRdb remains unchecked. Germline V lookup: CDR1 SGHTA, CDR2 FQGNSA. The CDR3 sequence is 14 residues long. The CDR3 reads CASTPGGVGEKLFF.

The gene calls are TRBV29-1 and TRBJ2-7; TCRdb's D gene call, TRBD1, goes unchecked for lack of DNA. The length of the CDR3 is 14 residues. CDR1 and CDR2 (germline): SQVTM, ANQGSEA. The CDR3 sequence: CSVEVLDRGTEQYF.

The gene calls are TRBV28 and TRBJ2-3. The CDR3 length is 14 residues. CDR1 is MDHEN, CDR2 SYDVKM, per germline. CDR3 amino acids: CASSLKAYTDTQYF.

The CDR3 reads CASTRAGSYNEQFF. The chain recombines TRBV19 with TRBJ2-1; as DNA is missing, the TRBD2 call by TCRdb cannot be tested. The CDR3 contains 14 residues. Germline V gene sequence: CDR1 LNHDA, CDR2 SQIVND (reference sequence).

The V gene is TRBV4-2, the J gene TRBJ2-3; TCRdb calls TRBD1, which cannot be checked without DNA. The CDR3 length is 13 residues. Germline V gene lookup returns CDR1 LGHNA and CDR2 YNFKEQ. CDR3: CASSQGGVDTQYF.

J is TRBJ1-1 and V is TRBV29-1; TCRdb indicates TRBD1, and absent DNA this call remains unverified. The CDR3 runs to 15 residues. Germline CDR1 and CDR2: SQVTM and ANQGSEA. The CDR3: CSVDGGGGGDTEAFF.